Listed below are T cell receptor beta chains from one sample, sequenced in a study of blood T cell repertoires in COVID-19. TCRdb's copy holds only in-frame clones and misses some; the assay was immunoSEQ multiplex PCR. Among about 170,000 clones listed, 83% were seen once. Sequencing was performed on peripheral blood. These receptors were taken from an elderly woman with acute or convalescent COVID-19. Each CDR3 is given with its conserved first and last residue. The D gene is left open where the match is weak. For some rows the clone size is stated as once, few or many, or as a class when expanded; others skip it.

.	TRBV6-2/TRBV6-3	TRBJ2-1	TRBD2	CASSYSRLAGGPRRRNEQFF	TGTGCCAGCAGTTACTCTAGGCTAGCGGGAGGGCCGCGTCGCCGGAATGAGCAGTTCTTC
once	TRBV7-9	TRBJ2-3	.	CASSPGWTVADTQYF	TGTGCCAGCAGCCCGGGGTGGACAGTCGCAGATACGCAGTATTTT
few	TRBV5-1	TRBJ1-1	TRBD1	CASTDRADTEAFF	TGCGCCAGCACCGACAGGGCTGACACTGAAGCTTTCTTT
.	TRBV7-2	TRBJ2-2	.	CASSFGANTGELFF	TGTGCCAGCAGCTTTGGGGCAAACACCGGGGAGCTGTTTTTT
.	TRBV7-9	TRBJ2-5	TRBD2	CASSLQVAGGETQYF	TGTGCCAGCAGCTTACAAGTAGCGGGAGGCGAGACCCAGTACTTC
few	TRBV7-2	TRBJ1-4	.	CASSFTGLANEKLFF	TGTGCCAGCAGCTTCACAGGGCTGGCGAATGAAAAACTGTTTTTT
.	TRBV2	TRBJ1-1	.	CASSGYTGQTEAFF	TGTGCCAGCAGTGGGTATACCGGACAGACTGAAGCTTTCTTT
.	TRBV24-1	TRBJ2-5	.	CATSDGQQETQYF	TGTGCCACCAGTGATGGACAGCAAGAGACCCAGTACTTC
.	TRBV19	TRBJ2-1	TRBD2	CASSKVTSGSYNEQFF	TGTGCCAGTAGTAAAGTGACTAGCGGGTCCTACAATGAGCAGTTCTTC
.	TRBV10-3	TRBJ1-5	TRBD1	CAISADRVQPQHF	TGTGCCATCAGCGCCGACAGGGTTCAGCCCCAGCATTTT
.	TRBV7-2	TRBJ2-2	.	CASSSGLVRTGELFF	TGTGCCAGCAGCTCCGGACTGGTGAGGACCGGGGAGCTGTTTTTT
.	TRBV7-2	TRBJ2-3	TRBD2	CASSPQAGVVDTQYF	TGTGCCAGCAGCCCCCAGGCGGGAGTGGTTGATACGCAGTATTTT
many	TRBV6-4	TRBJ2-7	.	CANPDREQYF	TGTGCCAATCCTGACAGGGAGCAGTACTTC
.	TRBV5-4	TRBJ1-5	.	CASSPVPGGNQPQHF	TGTGCCAGCAGCCCGGTGCCAGGGGGCAATCAGCCCCAGCATTTT
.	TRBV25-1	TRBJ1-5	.	CASSRGSNQPQHF	TGTGCCAGCAGTCGGGGGTCTAATCAGCCCCAGCATTTT
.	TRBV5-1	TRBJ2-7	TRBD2	CASGASGSSSGEQYF	TGCGCCAGCGGGGCTAGCGGGAGCTCGTCGGGTGAGCAGTACTTC
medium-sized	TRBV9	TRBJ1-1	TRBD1	CASSREGAITEAFF	TGTGCCAGCAGCCGGGAGGGGGCGATAACTGAAGCTTTCTTT
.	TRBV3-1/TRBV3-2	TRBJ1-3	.	CASSQDVSSLSGNTIYF	TGTGCCAGCAGCCAAGATGTATCTTCACTCTCTGGAAACACCATATATTTT
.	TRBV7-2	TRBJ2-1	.	CASSLGLLIYNEQFF	TGTGCCAGCAGCTTGGGACTGCTCATCTACAATGAGCAGTTCTTC
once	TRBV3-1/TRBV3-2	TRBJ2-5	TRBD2	CASSQDLAGGKTQYF	TGTGCCAGCAGCCAAGATTTAGCGGGTGGAAAGACCCAGTACTTC